Below are 17 T cell receptor beta chains sequenced from a single sample in a study of shared clonotypes between healthy human individuals. Profiled with immunoSEQ multiplex PCR; TCRdb holds only in-frame clones, not every one. The sample yields a few million clones, approximately 95% seen once. Sequenced material: naive CD4+ T cells from PBMCs. Subset indicated: CD45RA+ positively selected. These receptors originate from a man younger than 35 in good health. Some clones in this sample may be carry-over from other donors' samples.

The chain carries TRBV6-5 and TRBJ2-5; no firm D call. This CDR3 is 12 amino acids long. Germline CDR1 and CDR2: MNHEY and SVGAGI. V was cut by 5 bases and J by 4 bases, with 8 bases left in between. The CDR3 here is CASSETRETQYF. The CDR3, as DNA: TGTGCCAGCAGTGAGACACGAGAGACCCAGTACTTC.

A word on this clone: The identical CDR3 is also encoded by other nucleotide sequences in the sample. This rearrangement joins TRBV9 to TRBJ2-7; 8 bases align to TRBD2. The CDR3 consists of 14 residues. V was pared by 0 bases and J by 4 bases, with 3 bases of the junction left unmatched. Germline loops: CDR1 SGDLS, CDR2 YYNGEE. DNA for the CDR3: TGTGCCAGCAGCGTAGCGGGAGGGCCTTACGAGCAGTACTTC. Encoded protein: CASSVAGGPYEQYF.

The chain couples TRBV28 to TRBJ2-3, with 10 bases that match TRBD1. The V gene's germline CDR1 is MDHEN and CDR2 SYDVKM. CDR3 length: 16 amino acids. The V gene end was trimmed by 1 base and the J gene end by 2 bases; junction bases not matched to a gene: 3. Here the CDR3 DNA reads TGTGCCAGCAGTTTATTTGGACAGGGGGACACAGATACGCAGTATTTT. It encodes CASSLFGQGDTDTQYF.

This chain connects TRBV18 to TRBJ2-7; D is possibly TRBD2 (5 bases). The CDR3 totals 14 residues. V was cut by 1 base and J by 4 bases, with 11 bases left in between. Germline values: CDR1 KGHSH, CDR2 LQKENI. As DNA, the CDR3 is TGTGCCAGCTCACCACGGCTAGCTACGTACGAGCAGTACTTC. Residues: CASSPRLATYEQYF.

This clone appeared a single time. The chain recombines TRBV18 with TRBJ2-1; perhaps TRBD2 as D (5 bases). The CDR3 has 15 amino acids. Per germline, CDR1 KGHSH and CDR2 LQKENI. V was shortened by 3 bases and J by 11 bases, with 20 bases between the two germline ends. The CDR3 loop is CASSPLAHLAEQQFF. The CDR3 nucleotides read TGTGCCAGCTCACCTCTCGCGCACCTAGCCGAGCAGCAGTTCTTC.

The chain couples TRBV4-2 to TRBJ2-7; D unresolved. CDR1 and CDR2 from the germline V gene are LGHNA and YNFKEQ. Between the trimmed V and J ends, which lost 5 bases and 0 bases, there was a span of 11 bases. The CDR3 is 14 amino acids. The CDR3 is CASSGSGDSYEQYF. CDR3 DNA sequence: TGTGCCAGCAGCGGGTCGGGCGACTCCTACGAGCAGTACTTC.

V gene TRBV5-4 combines with J gene TRBJ2-4, with a tentative D call TRBD2 (5 bases). Germline V CDR1 and CDR2: SGHNT, YYREEE (reference sequence). Between the trimmed V and J ends, which lost 1 base and 0 bases, there was a span of 8 bases. This CDR3 contains 15 residues. CDR3 in amino acids: CASSLTGLAKNIQYF. The CDR3 bases are TGTGCCAGCAGCTTGACCGGACTAGCCAAAAACATTCAGTACTTC.

The J gene is TRBJ1-1, the V gene TRBV28; TRBD1 might be the D (6 bases). Between the trimmed V and J ends, which lost 3 bases and 3 bases, there was a span of 17 bases. The V gene's germline CDR1 is MDHEN and CDR2 SYDVKM. The CDR3 loop spans 16 amino acids. In DNA, the CDR3 is TGTGCCAGCAGTTTTGGGGTCGGCAGGGGTTACACTGAAGCTTTCTTT. Amino acid sequence: CASSFGVGRGYTEAFF.

The V gene is TRBV5-1, the J gene TRBJ2-7, with 12 positions matching TRBD2. The CDR3 is made up of 16 amino acids. Trimming at V came to 3 bases and at J to 2 bases, leaving 6 bases not matched to a gene. Looked up from germline, CDR1 is SGHRS and CDR2 is YFSETQ. CDR3 in DNA: TGCGCCAGCAGCTCCCTACTAGCGGGAGGACCCTACGAGCAGTACTTC. This gives the protein CASSSLLAGGPYEQYF.

This chain uses TRBV11-2 with TRBJ2-7, with a possible D match to TRBD2 (5 bases). The CDR3 has 17 amino acids. Germline CDR1 SGHAT, CDR2 FQNNGV. V was shortened by 4 bases and J by 3 bases, with 22 bases between the two germline ends. The CDR3 loop reads CASSSRVRSSENYEQYF. The CDR3 DNA reads TGTGCCAGCAGCTCGCGAGTGAGAAGTAGCGAGAACTACGAGCAGTACTTC.

This chain connects TRBV19 to TRBJ1-1; D unresolved. The CDR3 covers 14 residues. Germline V gives CDR1 LNHDA, CDR2 SQIVND (reference sequence). V was cut by 1 base and J by 4 bases, with 10 bases left in between. The CDR3 here is CASSIAPSATEAFF. The CDR3 nucleotides are TGTGCCAGTAGTATAGCTCCATCCGCCACTGAAGCTTTCTTT.

The genes are TRBV6-6 and TRBJ2-7; the D gene could be TRBD1 or TRBD2 (5 bases each). The CDR3 covers 16 residues. Germline V gene sequence: CDR1 MNHNY, CDR2 SVGAGI (reference sequence). With 3 bases removed from V and 0 bases from J, the gap between germline ends came to 15 bases. CDR3 DNA sequence: TGTGCCAGCAGTTATGCCGCAGGGCGGGCCTCCTACGAGCAGTACTTC. It yields the protein CASSYAAGRASYEQYF.

V gene TRBV19 combines with J gene TRBJ2-3, with a possible D match to TRBD2 (7 bases). The V and J ends lost 5 bases and 6 bases respectively, with 21 bases between them. Germline V gene lookup returns CDR1 LNHDA and CDR2 SQIVND (reference sequence). The CDR3 is 16 residues long. The CDR3 bases are TGTGCCAGTAGTCCCCAGGGGCTAGCGGTGTGGGATACGCAGTATTTT. Its protein product is CASSPQGLAVWDTQYF.

V usage is TRBV5-4 and J usage is TRBJ2-2, with a weak D call TRBD2 (5 bases). Trimming removed 1 base at V and 1 base at J, with 8 bases between. CDR1 is SGHNT and CDR2 is YYREEE in the germline V gene (reference sequence). CDR3 length: 15 amino acids. CDR3 nucleotides: TGTGCCAGCAGCTTGTCCCGGGGGAACACCGGGGAGCTGTTTTTT. It is translated as CASSLSRGNTGELFF.

CDR3 region: CASSPSHGTTYEQYF. CDR3 bases: TGTGCCAGCAGTCCAAGCCACGGGACGACCTACGAGCAGTACTTC. The chain has TRBV28 and TRBJ2-7; D is tentatively TRBD1 or TRBD2 (5 bases each). The V gene's germline CDR1 is MDHEN and CDR2 SYDVKM. The V and J ends lost 5 bases and 2 bases respectively, with 16 bases between them. The CDR3 is 15 amino acids.

This CDR3 is CASSRRPGTLNTEAFF. CDR3 coding DNA: TGCGCCAGCAGCCGTCGACCCGGGACGTTGAACACTGAAGCTTTCTTT. The V and J genes are TRBV5-1 and TRBJ1-1; weak D call: TRBD1 (5 bases). With 4 bases removed from V and 0 bases from J, the gap between germline ends came to 16 bases. CDR3 length equals 16 residues. Germline V gene sequence: CDR1 SGHRS, CDR2 YFSETQ. The entire variable domain, with the rest obtained from reference TRBV5-1 and TRBJ1-1, is as follows: KAGVTQTPRYLIKTRGQQVTLSCSPISGHRSVSWYQQTPGQGLQFLFEYFSETQRNKGNFPGRFSGRQFSNSRSEMNVSTLELGDSALYLCASSRRPGTLNTEAFFGQGTRLTVV.

The chain uses TRBV5-1 and TRBJ2-2, with D unclear. This CDR3 has 14 amino acids. Per germline, CDR1 SGHRS and CDR2 YFSETQ. V lost 0 bases, J lost 6 bases, and 9 bases lay in between. The CDR3 spells CASSLGKHAGELFF. CDR3 in DNA: TGCGCCAGCAGCTTGGGGAAGCACGCCGGGGAGCTGTTTTTT. The whole variable domain, filled in from reference TRBV5-1 and TRBJ2-2, reads KAGVTQTPRYLIKTRGQQVTLSCSPISGHRSVSWYQQTPGQGLQFLFEYFSETQRNKGNFPGRFSGRQFSNSRSEMNVSTLELGDSALYLCASSLGKHAGELFFGEGSRLTVL.